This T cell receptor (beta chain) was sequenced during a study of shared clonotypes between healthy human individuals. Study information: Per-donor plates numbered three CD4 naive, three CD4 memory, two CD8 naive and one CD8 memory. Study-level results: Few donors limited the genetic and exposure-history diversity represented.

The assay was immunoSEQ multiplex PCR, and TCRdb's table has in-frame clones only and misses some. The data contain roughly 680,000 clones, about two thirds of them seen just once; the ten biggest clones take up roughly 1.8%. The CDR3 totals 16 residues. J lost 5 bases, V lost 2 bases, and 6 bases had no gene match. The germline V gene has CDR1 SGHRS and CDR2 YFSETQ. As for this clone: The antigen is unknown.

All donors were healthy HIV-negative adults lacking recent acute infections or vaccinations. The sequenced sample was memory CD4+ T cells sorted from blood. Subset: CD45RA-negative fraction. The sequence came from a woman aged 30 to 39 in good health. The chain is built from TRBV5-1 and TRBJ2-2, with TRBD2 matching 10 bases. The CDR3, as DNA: TGCGCCAGCAGCTTCCCTAGCGGGAGTGGTACCGGGGAGCTGTTTTTT. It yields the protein CASSFPSGSGTGELFF.